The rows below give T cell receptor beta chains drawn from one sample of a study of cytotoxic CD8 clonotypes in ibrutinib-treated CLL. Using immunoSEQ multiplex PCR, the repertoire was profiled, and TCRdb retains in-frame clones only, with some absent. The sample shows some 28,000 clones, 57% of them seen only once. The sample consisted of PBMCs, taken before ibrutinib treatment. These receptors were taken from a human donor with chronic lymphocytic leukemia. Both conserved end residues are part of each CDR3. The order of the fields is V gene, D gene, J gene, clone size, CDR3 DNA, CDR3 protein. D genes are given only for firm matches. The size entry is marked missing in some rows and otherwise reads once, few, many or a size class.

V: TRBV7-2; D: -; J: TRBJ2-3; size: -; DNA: TGTGCCAGCAGCTTAGTCCCTAGCGGCACAGATACGCAGTATTTT; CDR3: CASSLVPSGTDTQYF
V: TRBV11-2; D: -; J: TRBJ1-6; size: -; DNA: TGTGCCAGCAGCCCGGGGCTTAATTCACCCCTCCACTTT; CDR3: CASSPGLNSPLHF
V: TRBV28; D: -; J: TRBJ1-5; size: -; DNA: TGTGCCAGCAGTTTATTCCTGCCAGGGGACTATAGCAATCAGCCCCAGCATTTT; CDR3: CASSLFLPGDYSNQPQHF
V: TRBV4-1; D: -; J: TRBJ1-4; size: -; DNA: TGCGCCAGCAGCCAACCCCCCCCCTGGGGTGAAAAACTGTTTTTT; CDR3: CASSQPPPWGEKLFF
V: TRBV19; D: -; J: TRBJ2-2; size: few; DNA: TGTGCCAGTAGTAGCCAGCCAAGGGGAGTAAACACCGGGGAGCTGTTTTTT; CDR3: CASSSQPRGVNTGELFF
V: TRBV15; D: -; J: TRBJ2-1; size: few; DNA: TGTGCCACCAGCAGAGATTTGCCAGGCCTTTCCTACAATGAGCAGTTCTTC; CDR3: CATSRDLPGLSYNEQFF
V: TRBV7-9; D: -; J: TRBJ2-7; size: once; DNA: TGTGCCAGCAGCTTAAGGGGAATATACGAGCAGTACTTC; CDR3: CASSLRGIYEQYF
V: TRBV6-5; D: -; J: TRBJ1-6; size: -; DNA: TGTGCCAGCATGGGCTACTCCTATAATTCACCCCTCCACTTT; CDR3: CASMGYSYNSPLHF
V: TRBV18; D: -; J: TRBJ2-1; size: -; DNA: TGTGCCAGCTCACCTGGGCCTTCTGGAGGCAATGAGCAGTTCTTC; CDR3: CASSPGPSGGNEQFF
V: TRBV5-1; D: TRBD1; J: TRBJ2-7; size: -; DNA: TGCGCCAGCAGCTTAAGGGAGCCGGGACAGGGGACCCTCGAGCAGTACTTC; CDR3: CASSLREPGQGTLEQYF
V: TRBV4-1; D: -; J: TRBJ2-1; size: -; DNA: TGCGCCAGCAGCCGTTCCCTAGATGAGCAGTTCTTC; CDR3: CASSRSLDEQFF
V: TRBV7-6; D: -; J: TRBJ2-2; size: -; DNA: TGTGCCAGCAGCTTAAGGGGCGAGGGACACACCGGGGAGCTGTTTTTT; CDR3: CASSLRGEGHTGELFF
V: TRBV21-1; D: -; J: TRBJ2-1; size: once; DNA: TGTGCCAGCACGAGTGGTGGGATCTTC; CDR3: CASTSGGIF
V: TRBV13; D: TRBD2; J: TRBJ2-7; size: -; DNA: TGTGCCAGCAGTCCCGAGGGAGGGAGGGCCTACGAGCAGTACTTC; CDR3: CASSPEGGRAYEQYF
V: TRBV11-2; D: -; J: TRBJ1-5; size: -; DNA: TGTGCCAGCAGCCCTAGGGGCCCGCGGAATAGCAATCAGCCCCAGCATTTT; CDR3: CASSPRGPRNSNQPQHF
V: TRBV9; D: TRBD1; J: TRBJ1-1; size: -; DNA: TGTGCCAGCAGCCCCCCGGGACAGGGATCGAACACTGAAGCTTTCTTT; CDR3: CASSPPGQGSNTEAFF
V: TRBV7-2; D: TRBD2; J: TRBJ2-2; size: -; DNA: TGTGCCAGCAGCTTCCCGGGACTAGCGGGAGAGGAGCTGTTTTTT; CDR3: CASSFPGLAGEELFF
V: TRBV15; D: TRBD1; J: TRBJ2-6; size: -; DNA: TGTGCCACCAGCGTAAGGACAGGGCATTATGGGGCCAACGTCCTGACTTTC; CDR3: CATSVRTGHYGANVLTF
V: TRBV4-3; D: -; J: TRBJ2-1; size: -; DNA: TGCGCCAGCAGCCAAGGGGACCTACCGTACAATGAGCAGTTCTTC; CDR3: CASSQGDLPYNEQFF
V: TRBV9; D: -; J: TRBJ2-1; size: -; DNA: TGTGCCAGCAGCGTAGGGGTAGGGGCGAATTCCTACAATGAGCAGTTCTTC; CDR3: CASSVGVGANSYNEQFF
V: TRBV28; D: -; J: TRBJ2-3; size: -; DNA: TGTGCCAGCAATCTTCCGGGGTTGACAGATACGCAGTATTTT; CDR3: CASNLPGLTDTQYF
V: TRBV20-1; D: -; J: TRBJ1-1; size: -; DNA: TGCAGTGCTATGGAGTTCACTGAAGCTTTCTTT; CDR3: CSAMEFTEAFF
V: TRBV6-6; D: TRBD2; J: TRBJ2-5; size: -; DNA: TGTGCCAGCAGGATAGCGGGAGGGCCTAGGGAGACCCAGTACTTC; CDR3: CASRIAGGPRETQYF
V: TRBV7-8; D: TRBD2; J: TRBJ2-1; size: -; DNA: TGTGCCAGCAGCCCCCCCCGGCTAGCGGGGGTCTATGAGCAGTTCTTC; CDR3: CASSPPRLAGVYEQFF
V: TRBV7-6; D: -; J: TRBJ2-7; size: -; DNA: TGTGCCAGCAGCTTAGGACAGAACTACGAGCAGTACTTC; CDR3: CASSLGQNYEQYF
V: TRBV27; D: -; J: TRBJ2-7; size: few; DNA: TGTGCCAGCAGTTTATCGAGGGGGGACGAGCAGTACTTC; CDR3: CASSLSRGDEQYF
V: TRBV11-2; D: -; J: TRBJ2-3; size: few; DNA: TGTGCCAGCAGCTTAGAGACAGATACGCAGTATTTT; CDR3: CASSLETDTQYF
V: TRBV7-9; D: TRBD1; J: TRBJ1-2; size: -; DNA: TGTGCCAGCAGCTTAGCCCAGGGGGCGCGGGACTATGGCTACACCTTC; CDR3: CASSLAQGARDYGYTF
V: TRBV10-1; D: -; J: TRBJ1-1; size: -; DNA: TGCGCCAGCAGTGATTCAAGGAACACTGAAGCTTTCTTT; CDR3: CASSDSRNTEAFF
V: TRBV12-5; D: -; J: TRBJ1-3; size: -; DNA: TGTGCTAGTGCTTCAGGGTTGATCTCTGGAAACACCATATATTTT; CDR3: CASASGLISGNTIYF
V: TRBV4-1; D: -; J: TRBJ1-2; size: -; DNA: TGCGCCAGCAGCCAAGGGGGGCTATATGGCTACACCTTC; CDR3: CASSQGGLYGYTF
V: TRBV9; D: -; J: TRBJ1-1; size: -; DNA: TGTGCCAGCAGCGTAGTTGAGAGGACTGAAGCTTTCTTT; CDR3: CASSVVERTEAFF
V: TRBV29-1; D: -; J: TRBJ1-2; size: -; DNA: TGCAGCGATGGACCACCGGATGGCTACACCTTC; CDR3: CSDGPPDGYTF
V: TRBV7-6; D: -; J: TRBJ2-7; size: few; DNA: TGTGCCAGCAGCTTAGCAACGGCAGGGGCCTACGAGCAGTACTTC; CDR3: CASSLATAGAYEQYF
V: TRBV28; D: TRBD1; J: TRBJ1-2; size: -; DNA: TGTGCCAGCAGTTCTGCGGACAGGACCATTTATGGCTACACCTTC; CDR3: CASSSADRTIYGYTF
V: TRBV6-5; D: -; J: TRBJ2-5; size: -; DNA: TGTGCCAGCAGTTACTCGGGCGAGACCCAGTACTTC; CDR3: CASSYSGETQYF
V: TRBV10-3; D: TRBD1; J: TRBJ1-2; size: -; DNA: TGTGCCATCAGCCGGACAGGGGTACTAAGTTATGGCTACACCTTC; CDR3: CAISRTGVLSYGYTF
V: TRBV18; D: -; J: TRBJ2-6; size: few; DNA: TGTGCCAGCTCACCACCTGCTGGGGCCAACGTCCTGACTTTC; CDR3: CASSPPAGANVLTF